This T cell receptor (beta chain) was observed in a study of blood T cell repertoires in COVID-19. Study at large: Some COVID-19 samples were acute and others convalescent; all came from the United States, Italy and Spain. PBMCs, B-cell-depleted T cells, or T cells provided the cDNA or gDNA that made up the material.

Study processing details: Reference gene primer amplification in the assay estimated nucleated cell counts. Produced via immunoSEQ multiplex PCR; TCRdb's table is partial and in-frame only. V, J and clone size were drawn from that table, and D and trimming were deduced from the DNA. The sample lists some 82,000 clones; around four fifths were seen once. From germline, CDR1 is LNHDA and CDR2 SQIVND (reference sequence). Germline trimming cut 4 bases from V and 5 bases from J; bases unmatched to any gene: 4. CDR3 length equals 15 residues. Sequencing was carried out using peripheral blood. The receptor comes from an older man with active or convalescent COVID-19. V gene TRBV19 combines with J gene TRBJ2-2; 10 bases are a match to TRBD2. This CDR3 is CASSTSGSGTGELFF. As DNA, the CDR3 is TGTGCCAGTAGTACTAGCGGGAGCGGGACCGGGGAGCTGTTTTTT.